This TCR beta chain was recovered during a study of blood T cell repertoires in COVID-19. Study context: The samples span acute and convalescent COVID-19 from the United States, Italy and Spain. Sources were T cells, B-cell-depleted T cells, or PBMCs; the material itself was cDNA or gDNA.

Original processing methods: Amplification with reference gene primers provided the estimates of nucleated cell counts. This table comes from immunoSEQ multiplex PCR, and its TCRdb copy is limited to in-frame clones, with some not included. The DNA was the basis for D and trimming; V, J and clone size are from that table. This sample has more than 80,000 clones, with 80% found just once. Per germline, CDR1 SGHAT and CDR2 FQNNGV. The CDR3 is 15 amino acids. J lost 5 bases, V lost 3 bases, and 5 bases had no gene match. The sequencing input was peripheral blood. The chain recombines TRBV11-2 with TRBJ2-1; 9 nucleotides agree with TRBD2. This TCR derives from a human donor in a cohort sampled during active COVID-19. DNA for the CDR3: TGTGCCAGCAGCTTGGGGACTAGCTCAAACAATGAGCAGTTCTTC. It translates to CASSLGTSSNNEQFF.